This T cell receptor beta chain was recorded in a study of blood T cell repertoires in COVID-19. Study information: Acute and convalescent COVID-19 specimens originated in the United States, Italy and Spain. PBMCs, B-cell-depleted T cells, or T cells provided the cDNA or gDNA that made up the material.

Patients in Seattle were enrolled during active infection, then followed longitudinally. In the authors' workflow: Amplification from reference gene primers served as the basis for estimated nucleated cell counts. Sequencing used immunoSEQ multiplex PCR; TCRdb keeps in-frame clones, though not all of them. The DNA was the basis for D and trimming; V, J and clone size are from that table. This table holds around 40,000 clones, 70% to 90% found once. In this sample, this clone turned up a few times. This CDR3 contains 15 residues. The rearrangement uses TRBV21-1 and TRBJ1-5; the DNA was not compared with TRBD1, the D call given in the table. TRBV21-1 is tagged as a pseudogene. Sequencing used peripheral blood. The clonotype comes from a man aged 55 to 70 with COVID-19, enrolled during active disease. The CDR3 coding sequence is TGTGCCAGCGAGACGACAGGGATCAGCAATCAGCCCCAGCATTTT. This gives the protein CASETTGISNQPQHF.